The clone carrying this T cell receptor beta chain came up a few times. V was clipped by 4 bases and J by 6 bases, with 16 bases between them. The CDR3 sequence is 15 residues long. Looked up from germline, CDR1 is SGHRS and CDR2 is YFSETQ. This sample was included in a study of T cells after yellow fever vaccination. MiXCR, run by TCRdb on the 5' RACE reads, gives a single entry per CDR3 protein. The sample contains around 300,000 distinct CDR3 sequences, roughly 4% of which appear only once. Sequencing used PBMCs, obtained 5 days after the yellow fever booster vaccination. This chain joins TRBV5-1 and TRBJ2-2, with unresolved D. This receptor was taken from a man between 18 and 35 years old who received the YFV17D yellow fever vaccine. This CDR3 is CASSIASSRPGELFF. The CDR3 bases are TGCGCCAGCAGCATCGCGTCGAGTCGACCCGGGGAGCTGTTTTTT. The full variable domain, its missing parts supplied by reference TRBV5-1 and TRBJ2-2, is KAGVTQTPRYLIKTRGQQVTLSCSPISGHRSVSWYQQTPGQGLQFLFEYFSETQRNKGNFPGRFSGRQFSNSRSEMNVSTLELGDSALYLCASSIASSRPGELFFGEGSRLTVL.